The subject of this entry is one T cell receptor (beta chain). The data stem from a study of patients and donors after allogeneic stem cell transplantation. This CDR3 spans 14 amino acids. Germline CDR1 is SNHLY and CDR2 is FYNNEI. V lost 2 bases and J 5 bases, leaving 12 bases between the germline ends. One entry per CDR3 protein, called by TCRdb with MiXCR from the RT-PCR reads. In the table there are a few hundred thousand distinct CDR3 sequences, over 30% of which are singletons. What was sequenced was blood, either unsorted or a sorted T cell fraction (not recorded which). This receptor was obtained from a human donor who was either an allogeneic HSCT recipient or a stem cell or donor lymphocyte infusion donor (not recorded which). It is not recorded whose cells these are; they may come from a transplant donor. The chain combines TRBV2 with TRBJ1-1; D gene uncertain. CDR3 in DNA: TGTGCCAGCAGTGAATCTGGGAAAAATACTGAAGCTTTCTTT. Translated, it gives CASSESGKNTEAFF.